This TCR beta chain is drawn from a study of glioma-infiltrating T cells. This clonotype was counted many times. Antigen: not known. V gave up 4 bases and J gave up 5 bases, with 15 bases separating them. Looked up from germline, CDR1 is MDHEN and CDR2 is SYDVKM. The CDR3 loop spans 14 amino acids. Using RNA template, CDR3s of TCR alpha and beta were amplified with iRepertoire arm-PCR. Tissue mRNA or PBMC total RNA, roughly 90-450 ng, went into one-step reverse transcription and amplification. TCRdb ran MiXCR on the multiplex PCR reads and lists one entry per CDR3 protein. The table has under 200,000 distinct CDR3 sequences, over 30% seen once. Study-wide results and caveats: Tissue-blood divergence was below expectation in non-neoplastic patients, above in gliomas.

V is TRBV28 and J is TRBJ2-7; D perhaps matches TRBD1 (6 bases). Sequencing was done on a sample of glioma tissue, nonneoplastic brain tissue, or PBMCs (not recorded which). The TCR originated in a human donor with low-grade glioma or glioblastoma, undergoing nonglioma brain surgery, or in good health (not recorded which). The CDR3 DNA is TGTGCCAGCAGTTCCGTGGGGGCAGGCGACGAGCAGTACTTC. Translated, it gives CASSSVGAGDEQYF.